The source of this TCR beta chain is a study of blood T cell repertoires in COVID-19. Data came from immunoSEQ multiplex PCR; TCRdb stores just in-frame clones and leaves some out. The data contain about 120,000 clones, around 76% of them singletons. V shed 1 base, J shed 5 bases, and the junction held 8 bases outside the gene matches. This CDR3 region has 15 residues. Germline assignment: CDR1 SGHRS and CDR2 YFSETQ. The sample consisted of peripheral blood. The TCR sequence derives from a man in his sixties with acute or convalescent COVID-19. The rearrangement joins TRBV5-1 to TRBJ2-7, with 8 bases matching TRBD1. CDR3 DNA sequence: TGCGCCAGCAGCTTGCGACAGGGGAATGCCGACGAGCAGTACTTC. Translated, it gives CASSLRQGNADEQYF.